One and the same sample provided the 8 T cell receptor beta chains below, sequenced in a study of naive and memory T cell subsets. Four PCR rounds used nested alpha and beta constant region primers plus the SP2 primer. One entry per CDR3 protein results from TCRdb running MiXCR on the 5' RACE reads. This sample has 56,000 or so distinct CDR3 sequences, with about 8.3% found just once. A UMI-containing oligonucleotide was joined by 3' ligation to the TCR cDNA template. The receptors here all came from a female donor in good health.

This clonotype has more than one count but fewer than ten. The CDR3 coding sequence is TGCAGCGTGAGGCAATCGGACAGGGGCACCCTCGAGCAGTACTTC. It specifies CSVRQSDRGTLEQYF. J is TRBJ2-7 and V is TRBV29-1; 9 nucleotides line up with TRBD1. V dropped 6 bases and J dropped 6; count of bases not matched to a gene: 15. This CDR3 has 15 amino acids. Germline V gene data show CDR1 as SQVTM and CDR2 as ANQGSEA.

This chain uses TRBV28 with TRBJ2-5; D perhaps matches TRBD1 (5 bases). The V gene's germline CDR1 is MDHEN and CDR2 SYDVKM. The V end was cut by 4 bases, the J end by 4 bases, with 10 bases between. The CDR3 consists of 13 residues. This chain's CDR3 is CASSSTVLETQYF. The CDR3 nucleotides read TGTGCCAGCAGTTCGACAGTATTAGAGACCCAGTACTTC.

Only a few counts were recorded for this clonotype. CDR3 in DNA: TGTGCCAGCAGCCCGAGGGACGGGAGGTGGGAGACCCAGTACTTC. Encoded protein: CASSPRDGRWETQYF. This chain connects TRBV9 to TRBJ2-5, with 7 bases aligning to TRBD2. Germline V lookup: CDR1 SGDLS, CDR2 YYNGEE. This CDR3 region has 15 residues. V lost 4 bases to trimming and J lost 5 bases; unmatched junction nucleotides: 11.

The chain combines TRBV6-2 or TRBV6-3 with TRBJ2-1; 8 positions agree with TRBD1. J lost 8 bases, V lost 4 bases, and 7 bases had no gene match. The CDR3 has 14 amino acids. Germline-derived CDR1 and CDR2 are MNHEY and SVGEGT. This CDR3 is CASSSTYRGYEQFF. The CDR3 DNA sequence: TGTGCCAGCAGTTCCACTTACAGGGGGTATGAGCAGTTCTTC.

This clonotype occurred many times. The chain combines TRBV4-2 with TRBJ1-2; unclear D gene. Germline CDR1 reads LGHNA; CDR2 reads YNFKEQ. There are 13 residues in the CDR3. V lost 4 bases and J 2 bases, leaving 8 bases between the germline ends. CDR3 DNA sequence: TGTGCCAGCAGCCCCCAGGAAAACTATGGCTACACCTTC. It encodes CASSPQENYGYTF.

This clonotype was detected many times. V gene TRBV15 combines with J gene TRBJ1-5; unclear D gene. This CDR3 has 14 amino acids. Per the germline V gene, CDR1 is LNHNV and CDR2 is YYDKDF (reference sequence). V shed 0 bases and J shed 3 bases, with 6 bases lying between them. For the CDR3, the DNA is TGTGCCACCAGCAGAGAGGGTTACAATCAGCCCCAGCATTTT. It translates to CATSREGYNQPQHF.

This clonotype was picked up many times. This chain uses TRBV7-8 with TRBJ2-4, with D unresolved. The ends were cut back, 2 bases at V and 3 bases at J, with 14 bases in the middle. CDR1 and CDR2 from the germline V gene are SGHVS and FQNEAQ. The CDR3 covers 16 residues. The DNA of the CDR3 is TGTGCCAGCAGCTTAAGGGCAGGCGTACTCAAAAACATTCAGTACTTC. Its protein product is CASSLRAGVLKNIQYF. Complete variable domain (other parts from reference TRBV7-8 and TRBJ2-4): GAGVSQSPRYKVAKRGQDVALRCDPISGHVSLFWYQQALGQGPEFLTYFQNEAQLDKSGLPSDRFFAERPEGSVSTLKIQRTQQEDSAVYLCASSLRAGVLKNIQYFGAGTRLSVL.

This clonotype was seen a handful of times. The chain has TRBV7-2 and TRBJ1-2; D might be TRBD1 (5 bases). The V end was cut by 5 bases, the J end by 2 bases, with 12 bases between. The germline gives CDR1 SGHTA, CDR2 FQGNSA. The CDR3 is 14 amino acids. The CDR3: CASSTGLENYGYTF. CDR3 bases: TGTGCCAGCAGCACGGGACTGGAGAACTATGGCTACACCTTC.